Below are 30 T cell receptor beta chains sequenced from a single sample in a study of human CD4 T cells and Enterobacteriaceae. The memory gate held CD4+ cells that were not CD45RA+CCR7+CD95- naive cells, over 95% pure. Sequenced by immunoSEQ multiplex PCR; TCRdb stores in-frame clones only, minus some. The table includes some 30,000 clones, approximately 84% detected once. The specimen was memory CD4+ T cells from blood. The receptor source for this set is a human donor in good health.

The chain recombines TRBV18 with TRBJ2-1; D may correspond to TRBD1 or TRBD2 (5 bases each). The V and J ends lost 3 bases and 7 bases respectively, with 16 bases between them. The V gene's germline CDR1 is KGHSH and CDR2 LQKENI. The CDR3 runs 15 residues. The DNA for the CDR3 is TGTGCCAGCTCACCCGAGAGGGGCCAGAAAAATGAGCAGTTCTTC. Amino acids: CASSPERGQKNEQFF. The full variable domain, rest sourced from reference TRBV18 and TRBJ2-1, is NAGVMQNPRHLVRRRGQEARLRCSPMKGHSHVYWYRQLPEEGLKFMVYLQKENIIDESGMPKERFSAEFPKEGPSILRIQQVVRGDSAAYFCASSPERGQKNEQFFGPGTRLTVL.

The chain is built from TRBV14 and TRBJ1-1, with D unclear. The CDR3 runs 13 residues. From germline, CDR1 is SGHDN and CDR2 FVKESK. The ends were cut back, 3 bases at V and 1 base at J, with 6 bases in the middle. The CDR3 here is CASSHRPNTEAFF. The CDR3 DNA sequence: TGTGCCAGCAGCCACCGCCCGAACACTGAAGCTTTCTTT. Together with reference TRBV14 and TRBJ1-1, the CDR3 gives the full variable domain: EAGVTQFPSHSVIEKGQTVTLRCDPISGHDNLYWYRRVMGKEIKFLLHFVKESKQDESGMPNNRFLAERTGGTYSTLKVQPAELEDSGVYFCASSHRPNTEAFFGQGTRLTVV.

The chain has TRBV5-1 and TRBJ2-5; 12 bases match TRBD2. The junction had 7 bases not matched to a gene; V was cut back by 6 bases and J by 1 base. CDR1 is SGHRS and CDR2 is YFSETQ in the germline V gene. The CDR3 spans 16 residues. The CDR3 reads CASNPWTSGAQETQYF. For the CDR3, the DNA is TGCGCCAGCAACCCTTGGACTAGCGGGGCCCAAGAGACCCAGTACTTC.

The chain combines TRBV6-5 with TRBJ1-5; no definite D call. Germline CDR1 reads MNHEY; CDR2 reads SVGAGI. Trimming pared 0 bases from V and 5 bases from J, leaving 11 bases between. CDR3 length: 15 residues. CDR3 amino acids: CASSYSPMSDQPQHF. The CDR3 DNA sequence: TGTGCCAGCAGTTACTCGCCCATGTCCGATCAGCCCCAGCATTTT.

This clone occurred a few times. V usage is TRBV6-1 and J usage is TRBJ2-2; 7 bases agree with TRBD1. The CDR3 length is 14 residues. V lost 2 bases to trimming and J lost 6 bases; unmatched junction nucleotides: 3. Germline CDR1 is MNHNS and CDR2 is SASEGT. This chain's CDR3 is CASSELGQAGELFF. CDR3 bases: TGTGCCAGCAGTGAACTCGGACAGGCCGGGGAGCTGTTTTTT.

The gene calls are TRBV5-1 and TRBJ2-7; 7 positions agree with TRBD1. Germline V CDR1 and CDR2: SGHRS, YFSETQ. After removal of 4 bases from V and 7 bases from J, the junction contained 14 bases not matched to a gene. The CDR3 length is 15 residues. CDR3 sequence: CASSAQGVGGEEQYF. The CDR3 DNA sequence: TGCGCCAGCAGCGCTCAGGGGGTAGGGGGCGAAGAGCAGTACTTC.

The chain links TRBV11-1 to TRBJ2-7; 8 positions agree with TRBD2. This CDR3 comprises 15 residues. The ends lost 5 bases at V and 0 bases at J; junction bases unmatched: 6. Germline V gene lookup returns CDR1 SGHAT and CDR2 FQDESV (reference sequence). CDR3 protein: CASSPRGGSSYEQYF. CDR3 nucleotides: TGTGCCAGCAGCCCCCGGGGGGGGAGCTCCTACGAGCAGTACTTC.

The chain's CDR3 is CASSEAWGGNEQFF. Here the CDR3 DNA reads TGTGCCAGCAGTGAAGCGTGGGGTGGCAATGAGCAGTTCTTC. The V call is TRBV6-1, the J call TRBJ2-1; D call uncertain. CDR1 is MNHNS and CDR2 is SASEGT in the germline V gene. Trimming removed 0 bases at V and 6 bases at J, with 9 bases between. This CDR3 spans 14 amino acids.

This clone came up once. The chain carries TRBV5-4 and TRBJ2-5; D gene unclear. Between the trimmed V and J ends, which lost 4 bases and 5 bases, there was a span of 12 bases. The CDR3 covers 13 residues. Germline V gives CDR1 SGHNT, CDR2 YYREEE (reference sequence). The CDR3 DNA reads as TGTGCCAGCAGCGATCAGAACAAGGAGACCCAGTACTTC. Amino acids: CASSDQNKETQYF.

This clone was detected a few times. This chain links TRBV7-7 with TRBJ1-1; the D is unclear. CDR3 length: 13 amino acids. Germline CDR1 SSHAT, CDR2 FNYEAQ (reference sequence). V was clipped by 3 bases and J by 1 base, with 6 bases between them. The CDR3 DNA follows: TGTGCCAGCAGCTTTAATAGGAACACTGAAGCTTTCTTT. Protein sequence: CASSFNRNTEAFF.

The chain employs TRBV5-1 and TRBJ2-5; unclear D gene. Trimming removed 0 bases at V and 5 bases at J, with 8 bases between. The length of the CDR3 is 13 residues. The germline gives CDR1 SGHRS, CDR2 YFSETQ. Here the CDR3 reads CASSLGQWETQYF. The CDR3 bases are TGCGCCAGCAGCTTGGGCCAGTGGGAGACCCAGTACTTC.

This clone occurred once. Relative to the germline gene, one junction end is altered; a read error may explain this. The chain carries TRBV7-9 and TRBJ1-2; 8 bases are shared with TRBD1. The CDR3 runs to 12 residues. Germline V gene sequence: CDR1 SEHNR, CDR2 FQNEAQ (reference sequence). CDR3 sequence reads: CASSLRDRFTSF. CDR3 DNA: TGTGCCAGCAGCCTCCGGGACAGGTTCACTTCCTTC.

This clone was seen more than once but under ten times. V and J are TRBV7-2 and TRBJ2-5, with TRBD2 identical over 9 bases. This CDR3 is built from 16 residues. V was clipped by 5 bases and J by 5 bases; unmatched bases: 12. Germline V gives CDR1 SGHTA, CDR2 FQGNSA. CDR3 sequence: CASSDPLAGRGETQYF. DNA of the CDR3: TGTGCCAGCAGCGACCCTCTAGCGGGGAGGGGGGAGACCCAGTACTTC.

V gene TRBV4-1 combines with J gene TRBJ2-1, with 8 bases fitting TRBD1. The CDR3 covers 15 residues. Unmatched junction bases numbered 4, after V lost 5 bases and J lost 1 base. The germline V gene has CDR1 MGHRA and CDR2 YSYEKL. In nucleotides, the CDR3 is TGCGCCAGCAGCTCTCGGGACAGGTCCTACAATGAGCAGTTCTTC. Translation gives CASSSRDRSYNEQFF.

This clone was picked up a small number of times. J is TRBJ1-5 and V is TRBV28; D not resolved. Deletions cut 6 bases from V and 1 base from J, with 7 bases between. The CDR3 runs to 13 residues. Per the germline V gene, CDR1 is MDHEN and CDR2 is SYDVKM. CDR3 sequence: CASRFISNQPQHF. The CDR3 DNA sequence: TGTGCCAGCAGATTCATAAGCAATCAGCCCCAGCATTTT.

The CDR3 spells CASSFNGLSSYNEQFF. CDR3 nucleotide sequence: TGTGCCAGCAGCTTCAACGGGTTAAGCTCCTACAATGAGCAGTTCTTC. The chain has TRBV11-2 and TRBJ2-1; D is unresolved. The germline V gene encodes CDR1 SGHAT and CDR2 FQNNGV. The CDR3 length is 16 residues. V gave up 3 bases and J gave up 0 bases, with 12 bases separating them.

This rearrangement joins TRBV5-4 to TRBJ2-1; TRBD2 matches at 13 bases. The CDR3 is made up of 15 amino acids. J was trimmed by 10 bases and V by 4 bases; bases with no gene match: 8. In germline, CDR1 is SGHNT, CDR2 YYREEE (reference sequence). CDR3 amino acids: CASSTPGLAGTEQFF. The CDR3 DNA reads TGTGCCAGCAGCACACCGGGACTAGCGGGGACGGAGCAGTTCTTC.

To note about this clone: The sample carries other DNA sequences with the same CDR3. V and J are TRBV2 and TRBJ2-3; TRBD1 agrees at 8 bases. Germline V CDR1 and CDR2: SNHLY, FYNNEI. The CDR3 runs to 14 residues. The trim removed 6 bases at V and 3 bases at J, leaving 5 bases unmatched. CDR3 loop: CASRSGTGTDTQYF. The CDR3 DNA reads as TGTGCCAGCAGGTCCGGGACAGGTACAGATACGCAGTATTTT.

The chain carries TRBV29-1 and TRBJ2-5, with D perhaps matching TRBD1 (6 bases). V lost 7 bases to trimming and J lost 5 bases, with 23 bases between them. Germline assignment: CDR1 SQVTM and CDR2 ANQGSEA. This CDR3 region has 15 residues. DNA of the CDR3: TGCAGCGGAAGCCCGAGGGGGAGAGGCGGGGAGACCCAGTACTTC. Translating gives CSGSPRGRGGETQYF.

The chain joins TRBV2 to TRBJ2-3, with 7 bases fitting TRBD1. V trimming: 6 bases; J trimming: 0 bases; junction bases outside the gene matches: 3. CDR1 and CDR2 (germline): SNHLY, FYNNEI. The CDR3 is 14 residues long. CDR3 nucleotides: TGTGCCAGCAGAGGGGACAGTAGCACAGATACGCAGTATTTT. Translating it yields CASRGDSSTDTQYF.

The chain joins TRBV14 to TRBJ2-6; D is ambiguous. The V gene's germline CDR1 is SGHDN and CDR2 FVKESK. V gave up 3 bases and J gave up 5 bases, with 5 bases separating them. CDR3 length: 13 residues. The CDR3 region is CASSQGRANVLTF. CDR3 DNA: TGTGCCAGCAGCCAGGGTAGGGCCAACGTCCTGACTTTC. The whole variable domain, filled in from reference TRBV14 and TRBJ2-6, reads EAGVTQFPSHSVIEKGQTVTLRCDPISGHDNLYWYRRVMGKEIKFLLHFVKESKQDESGMPNNRFLAERTGGTYSTLKVQPAELEDSGVYFCASSQGRANVLTFGAGSRLTVL.

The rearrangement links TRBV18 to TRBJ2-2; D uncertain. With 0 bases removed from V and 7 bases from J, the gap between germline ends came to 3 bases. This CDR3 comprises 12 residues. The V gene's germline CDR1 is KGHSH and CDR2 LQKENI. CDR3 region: CASSPPDGELFF. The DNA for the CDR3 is TGTGCCAGCTCACCACCGGACGGGGAGCTGTTTTTT.

In DNA, the CDR3 is TGCGCCAGCAGCCACCGGCAAGGAGAGCAGTTCTTC. Translating gives CASSHRQGEQFF. V usage is TRBV5-1 and J usage is TRBJ2-1; D not certain. CDR3 size: 12 residues. The germline gives CDR1 SGHRS, CDR2 YFSETQ. V gave up 4 bases and J gave up 10 bases, with 12 bases separating them.

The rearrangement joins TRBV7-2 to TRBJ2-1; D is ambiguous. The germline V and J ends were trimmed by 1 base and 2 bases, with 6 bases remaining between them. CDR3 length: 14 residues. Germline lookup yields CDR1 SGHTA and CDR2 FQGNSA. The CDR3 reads CASSLEPAYNEQFF. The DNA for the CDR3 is TGTGCCAGCAGCTTAGAGCCAGCCTACAATGAGCAGTTCTTC.

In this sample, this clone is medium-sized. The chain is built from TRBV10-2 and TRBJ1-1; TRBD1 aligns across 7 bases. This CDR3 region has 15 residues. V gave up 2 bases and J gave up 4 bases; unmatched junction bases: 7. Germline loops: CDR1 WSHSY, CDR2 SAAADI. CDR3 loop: CASSEPKQGTTEAFF. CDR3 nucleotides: TGCGCCAGCAGTGAGCCAAAACAGGGGACCACTGAAGCTTTCTTT.

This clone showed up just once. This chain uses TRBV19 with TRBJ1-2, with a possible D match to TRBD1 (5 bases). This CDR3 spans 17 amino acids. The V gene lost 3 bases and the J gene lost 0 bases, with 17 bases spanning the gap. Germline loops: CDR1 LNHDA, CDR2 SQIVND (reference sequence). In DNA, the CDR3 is TGTGCCAGTAGTATGAGGAGAGGAACGGACACTAACTATGGCTACACCTTC. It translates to CASSMRRGTDTNYGYTF.

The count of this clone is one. The CDR3 DNA reads TGTGCCTGGAGTCCCTTGCCGGGACAGGGGAACACCGGGGAGCTGTTTTTT. The encoded protein is CAWSPLPGQGNTGELFF. The genes are TRBV30 and TRBJ2-2; 9 bases line up with TRBD1. CDR1 and CDR2 from the germline V gene are GTSNPN and SVGIG (reference sequence). The trim removed 2 bases at V and 1 base at J, leaving 8 bases unmatched. This CDR3 is 17 amino acids long.

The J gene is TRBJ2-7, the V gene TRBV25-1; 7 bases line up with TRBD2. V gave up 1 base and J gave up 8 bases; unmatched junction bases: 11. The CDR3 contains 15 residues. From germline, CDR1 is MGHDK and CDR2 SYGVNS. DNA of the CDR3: TGTGCCAGCAGTGAATTGGGGGAGGGCCCTACGAAGCAGTACTTC. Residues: CASSELGEGPTKQYF.

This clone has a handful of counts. CDR3 in DNA: TGTGCCAGCAGCTTGGGCCCTGGGCTGAGAATCACCGGGGAGCTGTTTTTT. This translates into CASSLGPGLRITGELFF. The V call is TRBV5-6, the J call TRBJ2-2; D not resolved. The V and J ends lost 0 bases and 4 bases respectively, with 16 bases between them. This CDR3 region has 17 residues. The germline V gene has CDR1 SGHDT and CDR2 YYEEEE.

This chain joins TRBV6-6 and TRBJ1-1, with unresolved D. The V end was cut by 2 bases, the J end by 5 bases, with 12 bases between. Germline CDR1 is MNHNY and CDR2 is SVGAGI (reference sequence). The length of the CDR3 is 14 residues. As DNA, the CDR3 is TGTGCCAGCAGTTACCCGGAAAGTGGGACTGAAGCTTTCTTT. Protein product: CASSYPESGTEAFF.